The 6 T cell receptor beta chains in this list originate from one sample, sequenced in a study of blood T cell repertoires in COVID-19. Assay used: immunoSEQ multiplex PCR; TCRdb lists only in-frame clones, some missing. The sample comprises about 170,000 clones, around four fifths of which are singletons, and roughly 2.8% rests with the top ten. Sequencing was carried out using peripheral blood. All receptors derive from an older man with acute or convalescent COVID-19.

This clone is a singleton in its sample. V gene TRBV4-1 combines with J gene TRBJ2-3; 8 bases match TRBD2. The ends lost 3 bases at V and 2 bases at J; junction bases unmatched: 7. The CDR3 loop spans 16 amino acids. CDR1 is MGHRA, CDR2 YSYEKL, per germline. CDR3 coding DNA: TGCGCCAGCAGCCATTTGGCGGGGGGCTCCACAGATACGCAGTATTTT. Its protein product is CASSHLAGGSTDTQYF.

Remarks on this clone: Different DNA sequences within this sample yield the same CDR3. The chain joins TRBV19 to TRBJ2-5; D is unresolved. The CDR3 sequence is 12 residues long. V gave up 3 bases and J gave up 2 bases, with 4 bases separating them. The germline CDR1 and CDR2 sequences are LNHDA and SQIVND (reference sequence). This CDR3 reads CASSIPQETQYF. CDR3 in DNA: TGTGCCAGTAGTATCCCTCAAGAGACCCAGTACTTC.

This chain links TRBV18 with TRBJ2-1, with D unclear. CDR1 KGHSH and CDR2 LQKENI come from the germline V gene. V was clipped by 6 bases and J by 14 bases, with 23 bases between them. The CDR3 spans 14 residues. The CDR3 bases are TGTGCCAGCTCCGGATCGACCGAGATTCGAGGCGAGTTCTTC. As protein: CASSGSTEIRGEFF.

CDR3 region: CASSWTGGETQYF. The CDR3 DNA is TGTGCCAGCAGCTGGACAGGGGGAGAGACCCAGTACTTC. This rearrangement joins TRBV5-4 to TRBJ2-5; 10 bases fit TRBD1. CDR1 is SGHNT, CDR2 YYREEE, per germline (reference sequence). V trimming: 3 bases; J trimming: 4 bases; junction bases outside the gene matches: 0. The CDR3 spans 13 residues.

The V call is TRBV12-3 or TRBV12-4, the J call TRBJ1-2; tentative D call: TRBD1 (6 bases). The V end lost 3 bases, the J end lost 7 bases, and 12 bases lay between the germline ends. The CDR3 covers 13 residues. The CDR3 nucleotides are TGTGCCAGCAGTTTGGGGGCTTTCGCTGGCTACACCTTC. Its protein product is CASSLGAFAGYTF.

The DNA for the CDR3 is TGTGCCAGCAGCGTAGCAGGTCCGATGAACACTGAAGCTTTCTTT. This translates into CASSVAGPMNTEAFF. The gene calls are TRBV9 and TRBJ1-1, with D unresolved. V was cut by 0 bases and J by 0 bases, with 9 bases left in between. Per the germline V gene, CDR1 is SGDLS and CDR2 is YYNGEE. This CDR3 contains 15 residues.